The 8 T cell receptor beta chains reported below all come from one sample, sequenced in a study of T cell responses to AZD1222 COVID-19 vaccine. Method: immunoSEQ multiplex PCR; TCRdb's copy keeps in-frame clones and lacks some. Found here are about 140,000 clones, over 75% of them singletons; the top ten hold roughly 1.7%. Specimen: peripheral blood, collected on day 0 of AZD1222 vaccination. These receptors were collected from an adult in good health.

The chain couples TRBV27 to TRBJ1-5, with D perhaps TRBD1 (5 bases). V lost 8 bases to trimming and J lost 1 base, with 15 bases between them. CDR1 MNHEY and CDR2 SMNVEV come from the germline V gene (reference sequence). The CDR3 totals 15 residues. The DNA for the CDR3 is TGTGCCAGCTCATGGGGCCCTGGAAGCAATCAGCCCCAGCATTTT. Translated, it gives CASSWGPGSNQPQHF.

This chain connects TRBV9 to TRBJ2-7, with 11 positions matching TRBD2. The length of the CDR3 is 15 residues. Germline CDR1 and CDR2: SGDLS and YYNGEE. The junction had 9 bases not matched to a gene; V was cut back by 4 bases and J by 6 bases. DNA for the CDR3: TGTGCCAGCAGCCCACGTACTAGCGGGAGCGGCGAGCAGTACTTC. Translated, it gives CASSPRTSGSGEQYF.

The V call is TRBV6-5, the J call TRBJ2-5; D gene uncertain. Germline CDR1 is MNHEY and CDR2 is SVGAGI. Trimming removed 8 bases at V and 5 bases at J, with 15 bases between. The CDR3 totals 13 residues. The CDR3 loop is CASRNSYWETQYF. DNA for the CDR3: TGTGCCAGCCGAAACAGTTATTGGGAGACCCAGTACTTC.

V and J are TRBV19 and TRBJ1-1, with D maybe TRBD1 (5 bases). With 5 bases removed from V and 5 bases from J, the gap between germline ends came to 12 bases. The CDR3 extends over 13 amino acids. In germline, CDR1 is LNHDA, CDR2 SQIVND (reference sequence). In nucleotides, the CDR3 is TGTGCCAGTAGTTTAACAGGAGGGACTGAAGCTTTCTTT. Amino acids: CASSLTGGTEAFF.

The V gene is TRBV7-9, the J gene TRBJ1-2, with unresolved D. Germline-derived CDR1 and CDR2 are SEHNR and FQNEAQ (reference sequence). The V gene lost 5 bases and the J gene lost 7 bases, with 20 bases spanning the gap. CDR3 size: 15 residues. DNA of the CDR3: TGTGCCAGCAGCACAACTGCCGCCGAATCTCGTGGCTACACCTTC. Translation: CASSTTAAESRGYTF.

The chain uses TRBV12-3 or TRBV12-4 and TRBJ2-2; no reliable D call. The CDR3 consists of 12 residues. V lost 6 bases to trimming and J lost 4 bases, with 6 bases between them. The CDR3 sequence: CASRVFTGELFF. The CDR3 bases are TGTGCCAGCAGGGTCTTCACCGGGGAGCTGTTTTTT.

This clone was recorded a few times. This rearrangement joins TRBV6-4 to TRBJ2-7; TRBD2 aligns across 12 bases. V shed 5 bases and J 5 bases; nucleotides not matched to a gene: 10. The CDR3 is 16 amino acids. Germline CDR1 is MRHNA and CDR2 is SNTAGT. In DNA form, the CDR3 reads TGTGCCAGCAGTCCCCTCGTGGCTAGCGGGGGGGACGAGCAGTACTTC. It yields the protein CASSPLVASGGDEQYF.

This chain uses TRBV28 with TRBJ1-1; 7 bases align to TRBD1. CDR3 size: 12 residues. The V segment lost 6 bases and the J segment 7 bases; nucleotides outside the gene matches: 5. Germline values: CDR1 MDHEN, CDR2 SYDVKM. The CDR3 region has the DNA TGTGCCAGCAGATCGGGACAGAATGAAGCTTTCTTT. Amino acid sequence: CASRSGQNEAFF. The complete variable domain, with remaining parts taken from reference TRBV28 and TRBJ1-1, reads DVKVTQSSRYLVKRTGEKVFLECVQDMDHENMFWYRQDPGLGLRLIYFSYDVKMKEKGDIPEGYSVSREKKERFSLILESASTNQTSMYLCASRSGQNEAFFGQGTRLTVV.